Listed here is a single T cell receptor beta chain. Its antigen is as yet unknown. The data are from a study of Ad26.COV2.S vaccination and SARS-CoV-2 variants. Overall study: The vaccine Ad26.COV2.S was put into the muscle once, or twice with 56 days between.

V gave up 4 bases and J gave up 0 bases, with 5 bases separating them. The CDR3 totals 13 residues. Described treatment: about 20 received Ad26.COV2.S at low or high dose, single or two shots; about 5 received placebo; per-sample allocation not given. Sampling occurred on day 63 after the first vaccine or placebo injection. The vaccine delivered Wuhan-strain SARS-CoV-2 spike through an Ad26 vector. Regarding the study as a whole: Recipients given vaccine exceeded placebo recipients in spike-specific TCR breadth.

Some clones are missing from TCRdb's copy, which holds only in-frame ones; the method was immunoSEQ multiplex PCR. The sample has about 320,000 clones, almost 90% seen once. The chain is built from TRBV12-3 or TRBV12-4 and TRBJ2-3; D may be TRBD1 or TRBD2 (5 bases each). This sequence originates from a person aged 18-60 years who received the Ad26.COV2.S COVID-19 vaccine or a placebo. The sample consisted of peripheral blood, taken in a trial of Ad26.COV2.S vaccine versus placebo. CDR3 loop: CASSWDSTDTQYF. As DNA, the CDR3 is TGTGCCAGCAGTTGGGACAGCACAGATACGCAGTATTTT.